This entry describes one T cell receptor (beta chain). Clones were sequenced by immunoSEQ multiplex PCR, and TCRdb holds only the in-frame ones, with some missing. The table has 200,000 to 300,000 clones, less than 90% seen once. This entry comes from a study of blood T cell repertoires in COVID-19. This CDR3 comprises 12 residues. Trimming took off 6 bases at V and 4 bases at J, with 9 bases between the two ends. This chain joins TRBV12-3 or TRBV12-4 and TRBJ1-2; D is undetermined. Sequencing was carried out using peripheral blood. This TCR came from a man aged 30 to 45 with active or convalescent COVID-19. In nucleotides, the CDR3 is TGTGCCAGCAGCACCCTAGGCTATGGCTACACCTTC. Its protein is CASSTLGYGYTF.